These T cell receptor beta chains were read from a single sample in a study of tumor-infiltrating lymphocytes in localized non-small cell lung cancer. Using immunoSEQ multiplex PCR, the repertoire was profiled, and TCRdb retains in-frame clones only, with some absent. The data show about 16,000 clones, roughly 78% seen once. Sequencing used lung tumor tissue. These receptors came from a human donor with non-small cell lung cancer. The CDR3 runs from the conserved cysteine through the conserved F or W. The order of the fields is CDR3 protein, J gene, D gene, V gene. The D gene is left open where the match is weak.

CASSNAVEGGQPQHF TRBJ1-5 - TRBV6-1
CASSEQYEQYF TRBJ2-7 - TRBV6-1
CASTRGAGNTIYF TRBJ1-3 - TRBV7-9
CASSLVSPTSTDTQYF TRBJ2-3 - TRBV5-1
CATRSDSLGSNQPQHF TRBJ1-5 - TRBV15
CASSPPGVVGQPQHF TRBJ1-5 - TRBV5-5
CASSNLYRGLDTEAFF TRBJ1-1 TRBD1 TRBV27
CASSTVTGGALDTQYF TRBJ2-3 TRBD1 TRBV19
CASSSRGAGGGVTQYF TRBJ2-5 TRBD2 TRBV28
CATSRDGDRPNTEAFF TRBJ1-1 TRBD1 TRBV15
CASSLAGTGVQPQHF TRBJ1-5 TRBD1 TRBV7-2
CASVPRLAQNEQFF TRBJ2-1 - TRBV7-9
CSVEQVRDTEAFF TRBJ1-1 - TRBV29-1
CASSYSATNEKLFF TRBJ1-4 - TRBV6-5
CASSYWGQGRNTEAFF TRBJ1-1 - TRBV7-8
CASSSGRTEAFF TRBJ1-1 - TRBV5-1
CASSSPTTSGQETQYF TRBJ2-5 TRBD2 TRBV6-6
CASGGGASYNEQFF TRBJ2-1 TRBD2 TRBV5-1
CASSLRGTGVEKLFF TRBJ1-4 TRBD1 TRBV7-2
CASRLGGAQSGANVLTF TRBJ2-6 - TRBV5-4
CASSLVSGKNTEAFF TRBJ1-1 - TRBV5-1
CASSLLGTQRGEQFF TRBJ2-1 - TRBV7-9
CASSKDRAGGERLYEQYF TRBJ2-7 - TRBV21-1
CASSRGTGVYEQYF TRBJ2-7 TRBD1 TRBV5-1
CASIGGAPMNTEAFF TRBJ1-1 - TRBV19
CSVDFSTDTQYF TRBJ2-3 - TRBV29-1
CASSLVDGGNTIYF TRBJ1-3 - TRBV11-2
CASSGPGYTF TRBJ1-2 - TRBV28
CASSTGLLSGNTIYF TRBJ1-3 - TRBV18
CASRMDRAAAEAFF TRBJ1-1 TRBD1 TRBV19
CASRVRGTQPQHF TRBJ1-5 - TRBV2
CASSEATGGRQPQHF TRBJ1-5 TRBD1 TRBV6-1
CSVGAGFYGYTF TRBJ1-2 - TRBV29-1
CASSPGGERYGYTF TRBJ1-2 - TRBV2
CASRPGQYQPQHF TRBJ1-5 TRBD1 TRBV6-5
CASSSDNSNQPQHF TRBJ1-5 - TRBV6-5
CASSPGGDGNQPQHF TRBJ1-5 - TRBV27
CASSEGTGLYGYTF TRBJ1-2 - TRBV6-1
CASSPPGQGARPQHF TRBJ1-5 TRBD1 TRBV18
CASSLTTTNEKLFF TRBJ1-4 - TRBV4-2
CAIEGPHTDTQYF TRBJ2-3 - TRBV28
CASSSPGKDGYTF TRBJ1-2 - TRBV6-6
CASIANIGSPYGYTF TRBJ1-2 - TRBV6-1
CASSPNRQEKLFF TRBJ1-4 - TRBV18
CASSARRGVDTEAFF TRBJ1-1 - TRBV6-5
CASSLGTVIYNEQFF TRBJ2-1 - TRBV7-2
CAWQTGERNQPQHF TRBJ1-5 - TRBV30
CASSPGAVIGYTF TRBJ1-2 - TRBV18
CASSTGTGGPGSNQPQHF TRBJ1-5 TRBD1 TRBV7-8
CASSPGAAQYF TRBJ2-7 - TRBV7-2
CASSGDWGGTEAFF TRBJ1-1 - TRBV5-4
CAWSWSRGETQYF TRBJ2-5 - TRBV30
CASSPPLETNEKLFF TRBJ1-4 - TRBV28
CASSIQGHEQYF TRBJ2-7 - TRBV28
CASSESAGVTQYF TRBJ2-3 - TRBV10-1
CASSLLSGGETQYF TRBJ2-5 TRBD2 TRBV6-5
CASSLRTGGNEKLFF TRBJ1-4 TRBD1 TRBV7-9
CASSVSNYGYTF TRBJ1-2 - TRBV25-1
CASSKTNGAETQYF TRBJ2-5 - TRBV2